This T cell receptor (beta chain) was recorded in a study of OX40 agonist ivuxolimab in advanced cancers. In this sample, this clone turned up once. This CDR3 is built from 17 residues. The V end lost 6 bases, the J end lost 0 bases, and 15 bases lay between the germline ends. Germline V gene data show CDR1 as WNHNN and CDR2 as SYGVQD (reference sequence). Only in-frame clones appear in the TCRdb table, and some are missing; sequencing was by immunoSEQ multiplex PCR. The table includes 50,000 to 65,000 clones, more than 75% detected once. V gene TRBV10-1 combines with J gene TRBJ2-6; D may be TRBD1 (7 bases). The sequence derives from an adult with an advanced solid tumor such as melanoma, head and neck, liver or kidney cancer. Sequences were derived from CD4+ or CD8+ T cells sorted from blood, sampled in a trial of the OX40 agonist ivuxolimab. CDR3 nucleotides: TGCGCCAGCAGCGCGGGACAGTTCCTCTCTGGGGCCAACGTCCTGACTTTC. Translation gives CASSAGQFLSGANVLTF.